Detailed here is one TCR beta chain. Participants had their cohort set by participant-reported clinical history. All recovered Cohort 3 donors got two negative PCRs, got clearance, or saw symptom resolution. Method: immunoSEQ multiplex PCR; TCRdb's copy keeps in-frame clones and lacks some. The sample has about 270,000 clones; about nine tenths are singletons. The record originates from a study of blood T cell repertoires in COVID-19. The source of this sequence is a man aged 18 to 30 who had recovered from COVID-19. The sequenced material came from PBMCs or T cells enriched from blood (not recorded which).

CDR3 DNA: TGTGCCAGCAGCTTGACTCCCGCACGGGACTCCTACGAGCAGTACTTC. Translated, it gives CASSLTPARDSYEQYF. The rearrangement links TRBV5-4 to TRBJ2-7; perhaps TRBD2 as D (5 bases). Germline V lookup: CDR1 SGHNT, CDR2 YYREEE (reference sequence). This CDR3 comprises 16 residues. V lost 1 base and J 0 bases, leaving 14 bases between the germline ends.